Presented here are 19 T cell receptor beta chains from one specimen sequenced in a study of identical twins. One entry per CDR3 protein results from TCRdb running MiXCR on the 5' RACE reads. The sample holds around 240,000 distinct CDR3 sequences, approximately 7% seen once. The sample was also linked to a second study, of yellow fever vaccine responses in identical twins.

Sequenced material: memory (CD45RO+) T cells sorted from blood. The receptors originated from a woman between 18 and 29 years old in good health.

This clonotype appeared many times. The V and J genes are TRBV20-1 and TRBJ1-1; perhaps TRBD1 as D (5 bases). Trimming took off 6 bases at V and 2 bases at J, with 22 bases between the two ends. The CDR3 is 16 residues long. Germline V gene data show CDR1 as DFQATT and CDR2 as SNEGSKA (reference sequence). CDR3 region: CSARRGSLRGNTEAFF. The CDR3 nucleotides are TGCAGTGCCCGACGGGGGAGCTTAAGGGGAAACACTGAAGCTTTCTTT.

The chain recombines TRBV28 with TRBJ2-1, with D perhaps matching TRBD2 (6 bases). CDR3 length: 12 residues. Germline CDR1 and CDR2: MDHEN and SYDVKM. The V gene lost 5 bases and the J gene lost 14 bases, with 16 bases spanning the gap. This CDR3 is CASSRDWRREFF. The CDR3 coding sequence is TGTGCCAGCAGTCGGGACTGGAGAAGGGAGTTCTTC. The complete variable domain, with remaining parts taken from reference TRBV28 and TRBJ2-1, reads DVKVTQSSRYLVKRTGEKVFLECVQDMDHENMFWYRQDPGLGLRLIYFSYDVKMKEKGDIPEGYSVSREKKERFSLILESASTNQTSMYLCASSRDWRREFFGPGTRLTVL.

The V and J genes are TRBV5-1 and TRBJ2-2, with 7 positions matching TRBD2. This CDR3 has 15 amino acids. The junction had 10 bases not matched to a gene; V was cut back by 7 bases and J by 4 bases. Germline lookup yields CDR1 SGHRS and CDR2 YFSETQ. CDR3 coding DNA: TGCGCCAGCTTCGGGGGGTCCGGATTCACCGGGGAGCTGTTTTTT. It specifies CASFGGSGFTGELFF.

This clonotype was counted at least ten times. J is TRBJ2-3 and V is TRBV5-1; 8 bases map to TRBD1. The V segment lost 6 bases and the J segment 1 base; nucleotides outside the gene matches: 7. CDR3 length: 15 residues. Germline assignment: CDR1 SGHRS and CDR2 YFSETQ. CDR3 in amino acids: CASKLTGGRTDTQYF. The CDR3 bases are TGCGCCAGCAAGCTTACAGGGGGTCGCACAGATACGCAGTATTTT.

This clonotype was observed at least ten times. The rearrangement joins TRBV20-1 to TRBJ2-5, with 9 bases identical to TRBD2. The CDR3 extends over 16 amino acids. V gave up 0 bases and J gave up 4 bases; unmatched junction bases: 9. CDR1 and CDR2 from the germline V gene are DFQATT and SNEGSKA (reference sequence). This CDR3 reads CSARDLTSGPLETQYF. As DNA, the CDR3 is TGCAGTGCTAGAGATCTTACTAGCGGGCCCTTAGAGACCCAGTACTTC.

This clonotype appeared many times. J is TRBJ1-6 and V is TRBV12-3 or TRBV12-4, with D possibly being TRBD1 (6 bases). The CDR3 extends over 15 amino acids. The V end was cut by 6 bases, the J end by 1 base, with 10 bases between. The DNA of the CDR3 is TGTGCCAGCAGACAGAGGGGGTCCTATAATTCACCCCTCCACTTT. Amino acids: CASRQRGSYNSPLHF.

The chain employs TRBV5-1 and TRBJ2-7; no definite D call. Trimming stripped 5 bases from V and 0 bases from J, with 9 bases between. The CDR3 covers 13 residues. Germline V CDR1 and CDR2: SGHRS, YFSETQ. The CDR3: CASRAESSYEQYF. Written as DNA, the CDR3 is TGCGCCAGCAGGGCAGAAAGCTCCTACGAGCAGTACTTC.

In its sample, this clonotype was seen many times. This chain uses TRBV20-1 with TRBJ2-7, with 7 bases identical to TRBD2. CDR1 and CDR2 from the germline V gene are DFQATT and SNEGSKA (reference sequence). CDR3 length: 11 residues. V lost 6 bases and J lost 7; bases outside the gene matches: 6. The DNA of the CDR3 is TGCAGTGCCCCTCGGGGGGTTGAGCAGTACTTC. It translates to CSAPRGVEQYF.

This clonotype has a count of ten or more. This rearrangement joins TRBV6-1 to TRBJ2-3; 9 nucleotides agree with TRBD1. CDR1 is MNHNS and CDR2 is SASEGT in the germline V gene. The CDR3 runs 19 residues. After removal of 5 bases from V and 2 bases from J, the junction contained 17 bases not matched to a gene. This CDR3 is CASSTSGTGIYGPTDTQYF. The CDR3 nucleotides read TGTGCCAGCAGTACATCCGGGACAGGGATATACGGCCCCACAGATACGCAGTATTTT.

There are many counts of this clonotype. The V gene is TRBV3-1, the J gene TRBJ1-5, with 7 bases that match TRBD1. Germline CDR1 LGHDT, CDR2 YNNKEL (reference sequence). The V segment lost 3 bases and the J segment 2 bases; nucleotides outside the gene matches: 1. This CDR3 spans 14 amino acids. The CDR3 loop reads CASSHDRGNQPQHF. CDR3 nucleotides: TGTGCCAGCAGCCACGACAGGGGCAATCAGCCCCAGCATTTT.

CDR3 sequence: CASTRGGPNTGELFF. The CDR3 coding sequence is TGTGCCAGCACTAGGGGGGGACCGAACACCGGGGAGCTGTTTTTT. V usage is TRBV3-1 and J usage is TRBJ2-2, with D possibly TRBD2 on 7 matching bases. Between the trimmed V and J ends, which lost 7 bases and 0 bases, there was a span of 12 bases. Germline CDR1 and CDR2: LGHDT and YNNKEL (reference sequence). The CDR3 covers 15 residues.

This clonotype was detected only a few times. The rearrangement uses TRBV25-1 and TRBJ1-6; D ambiguous. The germline gives CDR1 MGHDK, CDR2 SYGVNS. The CDR3 is made up of 13 amino acids. V was cut by 8 bases and J by 1 base, with 6 bases left in between. CDR3 nucleotide sequence: TGTGCCAGCCACCAGTCCTATAATTCACCCCTCCACTTT. This gives the protein CASHQSYNSPLHF.

The chain carries TRBV20-1 and TRBJ2-3; 9 bases agree with TRBD2. Germline assignment: CDR1 DFQATT and CDR2 SNEGSKA (reference sequence). The CDR3 is 15 residues long. Losses at the gene ends were 4 bases for V and 2 bases for J; bases not matched to a gene: 7. The CDR3 reads CSATETSGTTDTQYF. DNA of the CDR3: TGCAGTGCTACCGAGACTAGCGGAACCACAGATACGCAGTATTTT.

This clonotype was picked up a small number of times. The chain combines TRBV12-5 with TRBJ2-5, with 7 bases aligning to TRBD2. V trimming: 4 bases; J trimming: 5 bases; junction bases outside the gene matches: 10. The CDR3 sequence is 15 residues long. Per germline, CDR1 LGHNT and CDR2 FRNRAP. CDR3 loop: CASGYSGIGGETQYF. The DNA of the CDR3 is TGTGCTAGTGGTTACAGCGGGATTGGCGGGGAGACCCAGTACTTC.

The chain combines TRBV3-1 with TRBJ2-5; 9 bases are shared with TRBD2. The CDR3 has 17 amino acids. The junction had 10 bases not matched to a gene; V was cut back by 3 bases and J by 2 bases. CDR1 is LGHDT, CDR2 YNNKEL, per germline (reference sequence). CDR3 coding DNA: TGTGCCAGCAGCCACAATAAACTAGCGGGCCCACAAGAGACCCAGTACTTC. It yields the protein CASSHNKLAGPQETQYF.

CDR3 sequence (DNA): TGTGCCAGCAGCCAAGGTACGGGCCTCCTCGGTACTGAAGCTTTCTTT. Translated, it gives CASSQGTGLLGTEAFF. The rearrangement links TRBV3-1 to TRBJ1-1, with unresolved D. Germline-derived CDR1 and CDR2 are LGHDT and YNNKEL (reference sequence). The V end lost 1 base, the J end lost 5 bases, and 17 bases lay between the germline ends. The CDR3 is 16 residues long.

This clonotype has only a few counts. This chain joins TRBV12-3 or TRBV12-4 and TRBJ1-1; D remains ambiguous. V dropped 7 bases and J dropped 8 bases, with 17 bases sitting between them. The CDR3 is 13 amino acids. The CDR3 DNA reads as TGTGCCAGCACCCTCCGATCGCTATCCGAAGCTTTCTTT. It is translated as CASTLRSLSEAFF.

This clonotype was observed many times. The chain carries TRBV20-1 and TRBJ2-1, with 8 nucleotides matching TRBD2. In germline, CDR1 is DFQATT, CDR2 SNEGSKA (reference sequence). This CDR3 is 15 amino acids long. Germline trimming cut 6 bases from V and 0 bases from J; bases unmatched to any gene: 7. Written as DNA, the CDR3 is TGCAGTGCAGCGACCGGGAGGGGCTCCTACAATGAGCAGTTCTTC. This sequence encodes CSAATGRGSYNEQFF.

For this clonotype: A read error may produce the germline difference seen at one junction end. V usage is TRBV10-3 and J usage is TRBJ1-2; D gene ambiguous. Germline V gene sequence: CDR1 ENHRY, CDR2 SYGVKD. This CDR3 has 13 residues. This chain's CDR3 is CAISESNALETLF. The DNA of the CDR3 is TGTGCCATCAGTGAGTCGAATGCGCTAGAGACTCTTTTC.